This T cell receptor (beta chain) appears in the sequencing data of a study of CD8 T cells in Susac syndrome. The RNA, roughly 0.5 to 1 ug, was put through reverse transcription using random hexamers. One entry per CDR3 protein results from TCRdb running MiXCR on the immunoSEQ multiplex PCR reads. This table holds roughly 200,000 distinct CDR3 sequences, approximately 95% found once. In germline, CDR1 is DFQATT, CDR2 SNEGSKA (reference sequence). The CDR3 is 14 amino acids. The V end was cut by 5 bases, the J end by 5 bases, with 16 bases between. Negative isolation yielded CD8+ and CD4+ T cells; FACS enriched TEMRA cells.

The chain links TRBV20-1 to TRBJ1-5; TRBD1 might be the D (5 bases). Input material: CD4+ T cells from PBMCs. This TCR derives from a human donor with multiple sclerosis. The CDR3, as DNA: TGCAGTGCTCGACCTCCGGGACGTCATCAGCCCCAGCATTTT. It codes for CSARPPGRHQPQHF.